These T cell receptor beta chains were read from a single sample in a study of blood T cell repertoires in COVID-19. The data were produced by immunoSEQ multiplex PCR, yet TCRdb's version contains in-frame clones alone and is incomplete. The table has 150,000 to 200,000 clones, 75% to 85% seen once; the top ten hold roughly a sixth. The sequenced sample was PBMCs or T cells enriched from blood (not recorded which). These receptors were collected from a woman aged 50 to 60 with acute COVID-19. The CDR3 runs from the conserved cysteine through the conserved F or W. D genes are given only for firm matches. Rows give clone size only sometimes, using once, few, many, or a class for an expanded clone.

few	NA	TRBV11-2	TRBJ1-1	TGTGCCAGCAGCTCTAGGACGGACTTTGTGAACACTGAAGCTTTCTTT	CASSSRTDFVNTEAFF
NA	NA	TRBV21-1	TRBJ1-6	TGTGCCAGCAGCAAAGCCGGCGGTACTTCCACTCATTCACCCCTCCACTTT	CASSKAGGTSTHSPLHF
NA	TRBD1	TRBV9	TRBJ1-3	TGTGCCAGCAGCCCCACCAACAGGGGTTACACCATATATTTT	CASSPTNRGYTIYF
NA	TRBD1	TRBV4-2	TRBJ1-6	TGTGCCAGCAGCCCCGAGGGGGCGGTTCGGAATTCACCCCTCCACTTT	CASSPEGAVRNSPLHF
NA	TRBD1	TRBV28	TRBJ1-2	TGTGCCAGCAGTCCCGGACAGGGTATAGGGGATGGCTACACCTTC	CASSPGQGIGDGYTF
NA	NA	TRBV7-6	TRBJ1-1	TGTGCCAGCAGCTTAGCGAGAGGAGGGAACACTGAAGCTTTCTTT	CASSLARGGNTEAFF
few	NA	TRBV11-2	TRBJ1-4	TGTGCCAGCAGCTTATTGGGCAGCCTAAATGAAAAACTGTTTTTT	CASSLLGSLNEKLFF
NA	NA	TRBV18	TRBJ2-3	TGTGCCAGCTGCTCGGGGGATACGCAGTATTTT	CASCSGDTQYF
few	TRBD1	TRBV24-1	TRBJ1-2	TGTGCCACCAGTCCCCGACAGGGGTCCTATGGCTACACCTTC	CATSPRQGSYGYTF
NA	TRBD1	TRBV5-1	TRBJ1-4	TGCGCCAGCAGTATGCAGGGGGCGCTTGAAAAACTGTTTTTT	CASSMQGALEKLFF
few	TRBD1	TRBV28	TRBJ1-5	TGTGCCAGCAGTCCAGGGGGAGTTAGCAATCAGCCCCAGCATTTT	CASSPGGVSNQPQHF
once	NA	TRBV7-2	TRBJ1-6	TGTGCCAGCAGCTTAGACAGACAGGTTAATTCGCCCCTCCACTTT	CASSLDRQVNSPLHF
NA	TRBD1	TRBV5-1	TRBJ1-4	TGCGCCAGCAGTTCCGGCGGGGCAGGGGGTCGAGAAAAACTGTTTTTT	CASSSGGAGGREKLFF
once	TRBD2	TRBV4-1	TRBJ2-5	TGCGCCAGCAGCCATAGTGGGACTAGCGGCCGGGGGGAGACCCAGTACTTC	CASSHSGTSGRGETQYF
NA	TRBD2	TRBV10-1	TRBJ2-1	TGCGCCAGCAGTTCTAGCGGGGGGCGGTATGAGCAGTTCTTC	CASSSSGGRYEQFF
NA	NA	TRBV18	TRBJ1-4	TGTGCCAGCTCACCTCCTCCGGGGGAAAAACTGTTTTTT	CASSPPPGEKLFF
NA	NA	TRBV11-2	TRBJ2-2	TGTGCCAGCAGCTTAATACAGGGTTACACCGGGGAGCTGTTTTTT	CASSLIQGYTGELFF
few	NA	TRBV19	TRBJ1-2	TGTGCCAGTAGTATAGATCGAGTTTATGGCTACACCTTC	CASSIDRVYGYTF
NA	TRBD2	TRBV7-2	TRBJ2-1	TGTGCCAGCAGCACGAATCCCGGGACTAGCCCGGGCAATGAGCAGTTCTTC	CASSTNPGTSPGNEQFF
NA	NA	TRBV18	TRBJ1-6	TGTGCCAGCTCACCGGCACAGGGAACGTCACCCCTCCACTTT	CASSPAQGTSPLHF
NA	TRBD1	TRBV4-1	TRBJ1-5	TGCGCCAGCAGCCCATGGACAGGGGAGGATCAGCCCCAGCATTTT	CASSPWTGEDQPQHF
NA	TRBD2	TRBV5-5	TRBJ2-1	TGTGCCAGCAGTCCAACTTTGACGGGGGGCTCCTACAATGAGCAGTTCTTC	CASSPTLTGGSYNEQFF
NA	TRBD2	TRBV9	TRBJ2-3	TGTGCCAGCAGCAAACTAGCGGGGGACGGTTATACGCAGTATTTT	CASSKLAGDGYTQYF
NA	TRBD1	TRBV19	TRBJ1-5	TGTGCCAGTAGTACCGGACAGGGACAGCCCCAGCATTTT	CASSTGQGQPQHF
NA	TRBD2	TRBV3-1/TRBV3-2	TRBJ2-1	TGTGCCAGCAGCCCTTTAGCGGGGCCCGGGAATGAGCAGTTCTTC	CASSPLAGPGNEQFF
NA	TRBD1	TRBV10-3	TRBJ1-2	TGTGCCATCAGCACAGGGGCCAACTATGGCTACACCTTC	CAISTGANYGYTF
NA	TRBD1	TRBV5-8	TRBJ2-5	TGTGCCAGCAGCCCAACCCCAGACAGGGGAGGAGAGACCCAGTACTTC	CASSPTPDRGGETQYF
NA	TRBD1	TRBV4-1	TRBJ1-5	TGCGCCAGCAGCCAAGGACGGACAGGGTCGGGGCATCAGCCCCAGCATTTT	CASSQGRTGSGHQPQHF